Following are 9 T cell receptor beta chains from one sample sequenced in a study of beta chain features in type 1 diabetes. The sequenced template was cDNA made from the entire isolated RNA. The protocol was immunoSEQ multiplex PCR, while the TCRdb copy is restricted to in-frame clones and leaves out a portion. The table records a few hundred thousand clones, about 20% of them present only once. Sequenced material: naive CD4+ T cells from blood. The receptors originated from a woman between 18 and 30 years old in good health.

A few counts support this clone. The chain employs TRBV7-3 and TRBJ2-3, with 8 bases that match TRBD1. Germline V gives CDR1 SGHTA, CDR2 FQGTGA. The V gene end was trimmed by 5 bases and the J gene end by 6 bases; junction bases not matched to a gene: 7. This CDR3 contains 14 residues. For the CDR3, the DNA is TGTGCCAGCAGCCCCCGGACAGGGCGGGATACGCAGTATTTT. Translation gives CASSPRTGRDTQYF.

The V gene is TRBV7-3, the J gene TRBJ2-3; D is perhaps TRBD2 (5 bases). The ends were cut back, 3 bases at V and 4 bases at J, with 14 bases in the middle. Germline loops: CDR1 SGHTA, CDR2 FQGTGA. This CDR3 comprises 15 residues. CDR3 DNA sequence: TGTGCCAGCAGCTTCGGGTTTGCGGGTTCAGATACGCAGTATTTT. As protein: CASSFGFAGSDTQYF.

This clone has a handful of counts. This chain connects TRBV6-1 to TRBJ1-1; D gene ambiguous. Germline V gene data show CDR1 as MNHNS and CDR2 as SASEGT. Trimming removed 3 bases at V and 4 bases at J, with 6 bases between. This CDR3 region has 12 residues. The CDR3 coding sequence is TGTGCCAGCAGTGACTTCCCCACTGAAGCTTTCTTT. Residues: CASSDFPTEAFF.

J is TRBJ2-2 and V is TRBV30, with 7 bases matching TRBD2. V gave up 8 bases and J gave up 3 bases; unmatched junction bases: 9. From germline, CDR1 is GTSNPN and CDR2 SVGIG (reference sequence). The length of the CDR3 is 14 residues. CDR3 sequence: CAVGTTYYTGELFF. The CDR3 region has the DNA TGTGCCGTAGGGACTACCTATTACACCGGGGAGCTGTTTTTT.

This clone was picked up a small number of times. Other nucleotide sequences in the sample specify the same CDR3. The gene calls are TRBV29-1 and TRBJ2-3; 12 nucleotides align to TRBD2. Germline values: CDR1 SQVTM, CDR2 ANQGSEA. This CDR3 region has 15 residues. The trim removed 2 bases at V and 1 base at J, leaving 1 base unmatched. The CDR3 DNA sequence: TGCAGCGTTGAACGACTAGCGGGAGGCACAGATACGCAGTATTTT. Amino acids: CSVERLAGGTDTQYF.

There are a few counts of this clone. J is TRBJ1-2 and V is TRBV5-1; TRBD1 aligns across 8 bases. CDR3 length equals 14 residues. Per germline, CDR1 SGHRS and CDR2 YFSETQ. V was clipped by 4 bases and J by 4 bases; unmatched bases: 6. CDR3 DNA: TGCGCCAGCAGCATCGGACAGGGAGGCTATGGCTACACCTTC. Its protein is CASSIGQGGYGYTF.

The rearrangement links TRBV7-2 to TRBJ1-1, with a tentative D call TRBD1 (6 bases). CDR3 length: 15 amino acids. V lost 5 bases, J lost 0 bases, and 13 bases lay in between. The germline CDR1 and CDR2 sequences are SGHTA and FQGNSA. CDR3 sequence reads: CASSPSGAVNTEAFF. CDR3 bases: TGTGCCAGCAGCCCTTCAGGGGCGGTGAACACTGAAGCTTTCTTT.

This clone was seen more than once but under ten times. This chain connects TRBV14 to TRBJ2-4, with D possibly matching TRBD2 (6 bases). Per the germline V gene, CDR1 is SGHDN and CDR2 is FVKESK. The CDR3 runs 15 residues. V lost 3 bases and J lost 0, with 9 bases in between. CDR3: CASSQGGLAKNIQYF. The CDR3 DNA follows: TGTGCCAGCAGCCAGGGGGGTCTAGCCAAAAACATTCAGTACTTC.

The chain uses TRBV5-1 and TRBJ2-3; the D gene is possibly TRBD2 (6 bases). The germline V and J ends were trimmed by 0 bases and 5 bases, with 10 bases remaining between them. The germline V gene encodes CDR1 SGHRS and CDR2 YFSETQ. This CDR3 is built from 14 residues. Here the CDR3 DNA reads TGCGCCAGCAGCTTGGCTGCGGGGAGAGATACGCAGTATTTT. Its protein product is CASSLAAGRDTQYF.